This T cell receptor beta chain was observed in a study of T cells after yellow fever vaccination. TCRdb re-called the 5' RACE reads with MiXCR, one entry per CDR3 protein. This sample carries 610,000 or so distinct CDR3 sequences, roughly an eighth of them seen once, and the ten largest clones take 15%. Looked up from germline, CDR1 is ENHRY and CDR2 is SYGVKD. V lost 3 bases and J lost 3; bases outside the gene matches: 2. CDR3 length: 14 amino acids. The chain combines TRBV10-3 with TRBJ2-7; the match to TRBD2 covers 10 bases. The TCR originated in a man aged 25 to 45 who received the YFV17D yellow fever vaccine. The input for sequencing was PBMCs, taken on the day of the yellow fever booster vaccination. The chain's CDR3 is CAISDSSGSYEQYF. The CDR3 nucleotides read TGTGCCATCAGTGATTCTAGCGGGAGCTACGAGCAGTACTTC.